One sample yielded the 2 T cell receptor beta chains listed below, sequenced in a study of blood T cell repertoires in COVID-19. Clones were read by immunoSEQ multiplex PCR, and TCRdb kept only the in-frame ones, dropping some. The table shows 150,000 to 200,000 clones, with roughly 90% occurring only once. Sequencing used peripheral blood. Every receptor here comes from a man aged 55 to 69 with acute or convalescent COVID-19.

The sample holds a few counts of this clone. V is TRBV24-1 and J is TRBJ2-7, with 7 positions matching TRBD2. Germline CDR1 KGHDR, CDR2 SFDVKD. The CDR3 loop spans 13 amino acids. The junction had 9 bases not matched to a gene; V was cut back by 9 bases and J by 5 bases. The CDR3 DNA is TGTGCCACCGCGACGGGGGGTACCGACGAGCAGTACGTC. Its protein is CATATGGTDEQYV.

J is TRBJ2-1 and V is TRBV24-1; TRBD1 is a possible D gene (6 bases). CDR1 and CDR2 from the germline V gene are KGHDR and SFDVKD. This CDR3 has 16 amino acids. V lost 6 bases, J lost 2 bases, and 16 bases lay in between. In DNA form, the CDR3 reads TGTGCCACCAGTAACTTCGACAGGCCCCCCTACAATGAGCAGTTCTTC. Its protein is CATSNFDRPPYNEQFF.